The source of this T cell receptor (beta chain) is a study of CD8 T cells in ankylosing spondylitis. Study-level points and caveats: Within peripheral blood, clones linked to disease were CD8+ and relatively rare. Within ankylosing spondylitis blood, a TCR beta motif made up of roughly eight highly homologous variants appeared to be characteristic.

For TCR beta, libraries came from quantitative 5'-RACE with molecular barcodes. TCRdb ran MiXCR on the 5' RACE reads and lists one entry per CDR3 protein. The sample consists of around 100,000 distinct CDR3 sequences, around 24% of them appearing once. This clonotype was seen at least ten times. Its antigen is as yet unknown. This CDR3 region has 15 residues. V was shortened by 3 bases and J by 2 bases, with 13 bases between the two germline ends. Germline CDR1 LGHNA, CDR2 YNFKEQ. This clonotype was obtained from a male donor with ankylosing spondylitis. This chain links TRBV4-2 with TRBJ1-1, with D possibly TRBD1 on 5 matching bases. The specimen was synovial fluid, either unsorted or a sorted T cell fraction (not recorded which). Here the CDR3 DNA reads TGTGCCAGCAGCCAGGGGAGGGGACTAAACACTGAAGCTTTCTTT. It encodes CASSQGRGLNTEAFF.